This T cell receptor (beta chain) was profiled in a study of OX40 agonist ivuxolimab in advanced cancers. Clones were read by immunoSEQ multiplex PCR, and TCRdb kept only the in-frame ones, dropping some. The table lists roughly 48,000 clones, more than 85% of them singletons, with 31% in the top ten. The source material was CD4+ or CD8+ T cells sorted from blood, sampled in a trial of the OX40 agonist ivuxolimab. The origin of this receptor is an adult with an advanced solid tumor such as melanoma, head and neck, liver or kidney cancer.

The CDR3 DNA reads TGTGCCAGCAGCTTGGTAGCGGGAGTATCTGATACGCAGTATTTT. This codes for CASSLVAGVSDTQYF. The chain carries TRBV5-8 and TRBJ2-3, with 9 bases lining up with TRBD2. Germline values: CDR1 SGHTS, CDR2 YDEGEE. This CDR3 has 15 amino acids. V shed 0 bases and J 6 bases; nucleotides not matched to a gene: 5.